This entry lists 9 T cell receptor beta chains sequenced from one sample in a study of T cell responses to AZD1222 COVID-19 vaccine. Clones were sequenced by immunoSEQ multiplex PCR, and TCRdb holds only the in-frame ones, with some missing. The top ten clones hold 1.5% to 2% of a sample with fewer than 150,000 clones, roughly nine tenths of them seen once. The sequencing here drew on peripheral blood, taken 28 days after the second AZD1222 dose. These receptors came from an adult who received the AZD1222 COVID-19 vaccine.

The chain has TRBV27 and TRBJ1-4; 8 bases line up with TRBD1. This CDR3 is built from 15 residues. Germline values: CDR1 MNHEY, CDR2 SMNVEV (reference sequence). The junction had 9 bases not matched to a gene; V was cut back by 4 bases and J by 8 bases. The CDR3 nucleotides are TGTGCCAGCAGTTCCGCCGGGACAGGAGGGGAAAAACTGTTTTTT. Translating it yields CASSSAGTGGEKLFF. Filled out from reference TRBV27 and TRBJ1-4, the complete variable domain reads EAQVTQNPRYLITVTGKKLTVTCSQNMNHEYMSWYRQDPGLGLRQIYYSMNVEVTDKGDVPEGYKVSRKEKRNFPLILESPSPNQTSLYFCASSSAGTGGEKLFFGSGTQLSVL.

J is TRBJ1-4 and V is TRBV5-4; 7 bases line up with TRBD1. The CDR3 extends over 15 amino acids. Germline CDR1 SGHNT, CDR2 YYREEE (reference sequence). The ends lost 6 bases at V and 0 bases at J; junction bases unmatched: 5. CDR3 sequence reads: CASTRDRATNEKLFF. The CDR3 DNA reads TGTGCCAGCACCAGGGACAGAGCAACTAATGAAAAACTGTTTTTT.

This sequence joins TRBV29-1 and TRBJ2-2, with D hard to call. The CDR3 totals 15 residues. Germline values: CDR1 SQVTM, CDR2 ANQGSEA. Trimming removed 3 bases at V and 1 base at J, with 12 bases between. This CDR3 is CSVDDPTRNTGELFF. CDR3 coding DNA: TGCAGCGTTGATGACCCCACACGGAACACCGGGGAGCTGTTTTTT.

The count of this clone is one. The chain uses TRBV6-5 and TRBJ1-3, with unresolved D. The CDR3 spans 15 residues. V dropped 0 bases and J dropped 0 bases, with 6 bases sitting between them. From germline, CDR1 is MNHEY and CDR2 SVGAGI. This CDR3 is CASSYSQVSGNTIYF. The CDR3 DNA follows: TGTGCCAGCAGTTACTCGCAGGTCTCTGGAAACACCATATATTTT.

V is TRBV28 and J is TRBJ1-1; D remains unclear. The ends were cut back, 3 bases at V and 1 base at J, with 9 bases in the middle. This CDR3 has 14 residues. In germline, CDR1 is MDHEN, CDR2 SYDVKM. The CDR3 loop reads CASSFGSWNTEAFF. In DNA form, the CDR3 reads TGTGCCAGCAGTTTCGGTAGCTGGAACACTGAAGCTTTCTTT. Filled out from reference TRBV28 and TRBJ1-1, the complete variable domain reads DVKVTQSSRYLVKRTGEKVFLECVQDMDHENMFWYRQDPGLGLRLIYFSYDVKMKEKGDIPEGYSVSREKKERFSLILESASTNQTSMYLCASSFGSWNTEAFFGQGTRLTVV.

The J gene is TRBJ2-5, the V gene TRBV5-1, with D possibly matching TRBD1 (6 bases). The germline CDR1 and CDR2 sequences are SGHRS and YFSETQ. Trimming took off 7 bases at V and 1 base at J, with 17 bases between the two ends. This CDR3 spans 15 amino acids. The chain's CDR3 is CASDLGGSGQETQYF. In DNA form, the CDR3 reads TGCGCCAGCGATCTAGGGGGTTCTGGCCAAGAGACCCAGTACTTC.

The J gene is TRBJ2-7, the V gene TRBV3-1 (or the pseudogene TRBV3-2); TRBD2 agrees at 8 bases. Germline V CDR1 and CDR2: LGHDT, YNNKEL (reference sequence). The junction had 10 bases not matched to a gene; V was cut back by 7 bases and J by 5 bases. The CDR3 loop spans 14 amino acids. The DNA of the CDR3 is TGTGCCAGCAATCAGGGCGGGAGGAGCAACGAGCAGTACTTC. As protein: CASNQGGRSNEQYF.

This chain links TRBV3-1 (or the pseudogene TRBV3-2) with TRBJ1-5; a weak D match, TRBD1 (5 bases). Trimming left V 5 bases short and J 5 bases short, with 16 bases between. Germline V gives CDR1 LGHDT, CDR2 YNNKEL (reference sequence). The CDR3 is 15 amino acids. The CDR3 region has the DNA TGTGCCAGCAGCACCTGGCCAGGGCCGGATCAGCCCCAGCATTTT. It yields the protein CASSTWPGPDQPQHF.

In this sample, this clone turned up a few times. The CDR3 DNA follows: TGTGCCAGCAGCCCCACACCGGGACAGAGAGGTGGCTACACCTTC. It codes for CASSPTPGQRGGYTF. The J gene is TRBJ1-2, the V gene TRBV5-6; 7 bases agree with TRBD1. This CDR3 has 15 amino acids. Germline V gene sequence: CDR1 SGHDT, CDR2 YYEEEE. V was clipped by 4 bases and J by 7 bases; unmatched bases: 13.